This paragraph covers one T cell receptor beta chain sequence. Its antigen remains unknown. TCRdb reprocessed the 5' RACE reads, keeping one entry per CDR3 protein, no DNA. The table lists fewer than 350,000 distinct CDR3 sequences. The CDR3 spans 14 residues. The germline gives CDR1 SGHTA, CDR2 FQGNSA. This specimen comes from a study of monozygotic twins with inflammatory bowel disease. Study observations and caveats: TCRbeta inverse Simpson diversity was decreased in IBD patients versus healthy co-twins.

Sequencing used blood. This clonotype was obtained from a human donor with ulcerative colitis or Crohn's disease, or a healthy co-twin of an affected twin (not recorded which). V and J are TRBV7-2 and TRBJ2-7. CDR3 sequence reads: CASSFDTGSYEQYF.